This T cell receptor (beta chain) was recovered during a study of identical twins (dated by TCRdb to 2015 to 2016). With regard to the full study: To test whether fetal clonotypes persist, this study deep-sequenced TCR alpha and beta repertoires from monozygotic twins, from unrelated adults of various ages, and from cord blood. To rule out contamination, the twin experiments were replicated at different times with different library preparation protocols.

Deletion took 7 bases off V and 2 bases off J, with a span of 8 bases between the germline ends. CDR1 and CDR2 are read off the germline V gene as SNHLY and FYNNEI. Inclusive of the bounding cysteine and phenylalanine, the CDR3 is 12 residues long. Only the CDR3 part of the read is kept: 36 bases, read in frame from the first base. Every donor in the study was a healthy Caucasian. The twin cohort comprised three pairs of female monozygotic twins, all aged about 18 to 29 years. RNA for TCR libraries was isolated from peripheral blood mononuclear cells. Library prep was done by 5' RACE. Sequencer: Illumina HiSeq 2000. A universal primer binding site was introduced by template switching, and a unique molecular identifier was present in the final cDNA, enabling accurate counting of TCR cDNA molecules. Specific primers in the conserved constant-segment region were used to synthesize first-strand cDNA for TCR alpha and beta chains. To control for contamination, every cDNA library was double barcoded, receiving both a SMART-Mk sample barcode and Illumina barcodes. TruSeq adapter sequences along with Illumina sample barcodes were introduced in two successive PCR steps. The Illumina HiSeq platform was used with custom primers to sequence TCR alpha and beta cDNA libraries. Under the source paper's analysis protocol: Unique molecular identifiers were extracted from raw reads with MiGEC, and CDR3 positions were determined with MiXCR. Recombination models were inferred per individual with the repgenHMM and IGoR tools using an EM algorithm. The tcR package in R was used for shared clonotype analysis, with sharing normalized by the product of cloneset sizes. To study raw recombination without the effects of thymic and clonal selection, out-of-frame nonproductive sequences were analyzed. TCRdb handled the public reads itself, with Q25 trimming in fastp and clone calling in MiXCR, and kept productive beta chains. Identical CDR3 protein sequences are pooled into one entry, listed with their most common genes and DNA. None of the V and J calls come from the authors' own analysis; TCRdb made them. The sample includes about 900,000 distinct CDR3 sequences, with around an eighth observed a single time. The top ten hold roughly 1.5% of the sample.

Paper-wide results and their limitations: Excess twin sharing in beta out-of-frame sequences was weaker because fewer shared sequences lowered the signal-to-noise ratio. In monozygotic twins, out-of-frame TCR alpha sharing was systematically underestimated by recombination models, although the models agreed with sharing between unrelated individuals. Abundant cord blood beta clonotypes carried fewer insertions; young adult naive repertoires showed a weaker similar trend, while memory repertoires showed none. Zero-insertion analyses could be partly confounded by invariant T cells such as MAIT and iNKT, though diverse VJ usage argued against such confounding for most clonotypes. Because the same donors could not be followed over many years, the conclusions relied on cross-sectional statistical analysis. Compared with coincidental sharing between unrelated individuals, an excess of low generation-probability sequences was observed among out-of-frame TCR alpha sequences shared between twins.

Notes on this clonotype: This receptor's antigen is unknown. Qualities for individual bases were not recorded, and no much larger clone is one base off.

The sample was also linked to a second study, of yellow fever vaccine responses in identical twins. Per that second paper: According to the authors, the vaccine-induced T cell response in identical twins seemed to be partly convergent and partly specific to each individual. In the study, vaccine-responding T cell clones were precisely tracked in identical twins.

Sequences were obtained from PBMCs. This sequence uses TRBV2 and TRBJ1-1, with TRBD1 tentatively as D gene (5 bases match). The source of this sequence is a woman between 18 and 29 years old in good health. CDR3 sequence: CASKRGNTEAFF. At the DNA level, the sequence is TGTGCCAGCAAAAGGGGAAACACTGAAGCTTTCTTT. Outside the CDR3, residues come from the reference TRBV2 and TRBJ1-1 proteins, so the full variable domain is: EPEVTQTPSHQVTQMGQEVILRCVPISNHLYFYWYRQILGQKVEFLVSFYNNEISEKSEIFDDQFSVERPDGSNFTLKIRSTKLEDSAMYFCASKRGNTEAFFGQGTRLTVV.